These 29 T cell receptor beta chains came from one sample sequenced in a study of T-cell memory formation after mild COVID-19. TCRdb reanalysed the 5' RACE reads using MiXCR and keeps one entry per CDR3 protein. The table shows 470,000 or so distinct CDR3 sequences, with around 17% occurring only once. The specimen was PBMCs or a T cell subset sorted from them (not recorded which). These receptors all stem from a man aged 18 to 30 who had mild COVID-19 (a few samples of this study predate the infection). Cell type and time point are not known.

The chain uses TRBV23-1 and TRBJ2-7, with 8 bases that match TRBD1. TRBV23-1 counts as an open reading frame of uncertain function. CDR3 length equals 17 residues. With V trimmed by 4 bases and J by 7 bases, 18 bases remained unmatched. The CDR3 region is CASSRENPDRDFTEQYV. The CDR3 region has the DNA TGCGCCAGCAGTCGGGAGAACCCGGACAGGGACTTTACGGAGCAGTACGTC.

The CDR3 DNA reads TGTGCCAGCAGCCCGCCCGGTTCGGGATCCTACGAGCAGTACTTC. This encodes CASSPPGSGSYEQYF. The J gene is TRBJ2-7, the V gene TRBV7-2; D is possibly TRBD2 (5 bases). With 5 bases removed from V and 1 base from J, the gap between germline ends came to 15 bases. The CDR3 is made up of 15 amino acids. Germline CDR1 and CDR2: SGHTA and FQGNSA.

This clonotype has more than one count but fewer than ten. The chain couples TRBV6-2 or TRBV6-3 to TRBJ2-7; D may match TRBD1 or TRBD2 (5 bases each). The length of the CDR3 is 14 residues. The V gene lost 2 bases and the J gene lost 0 bases, with 8 bases spanning the gap. Germline CDR1 is MNHEY and CDR2 is SVGEGT. The CDR3 DNA sequence: TGTGCCAGCAGTTACGCAGGGACCTCCTACGAGCAGTACTTC. Translating it yields CASSYAGTSYEQYF.

The V and J genes are TRBV29-1 and TRBJ2-7, with D unresolved. The CDR3 contains 13 residues. V shed 2 bases and J shed 1 base, with 9 bases lying between them. CDR1 and CDR2 from the germline V gene are SQVTM and ANQGSEA. The CDR3 protein is CSVELGRSYEQYF. The CDR3 bases are TGCAGCGTTGAACTCGGCAGGTCCTACGAGCAGTACTTC.

With respect to this clonotype: One end of the junction does not line up with germline, which may come from a read error. The chain employs TRBV7-7 and TRBJ2-1, with unresolved D. The CDR3 sequence is 13 residues long. CDR1 is SSHAT and CDR2 is FNYEAQ in the germline V gene (reference sequence). This chain's CDR3 is CASSLASGDEQFF. The CDR3 DNA follows: TGTGCTAGCAGCTTAGCCAGTGGCGATGAGCAGTTCTTC.

Only a few counts were recorded for this clonotype. The chain's CDR3 is CASSRMTDTQYF. CDR3 DNA: TGTGCCAGCAGTCGTATGACAGATACGCAGTATTTT. This chain links TRBV12-3 or TRBV12-4 with TRBJ2-3; D call uncertain. CDR3 length: 12 amino acids. V was cut by 5 bases and J by 3 bases, with 6 bases left in between.

Many counts were recorded for this clonotype. V gene TRBV12-3 or TRBV12-4 combines with J gene TRBJ1-1, with D perhaps TRBD1 (5 bases). CDR3 length: 15 residues. The V gene lost 3 bases and the J gene lost 0 bases, with 11 bases spanning the gap. The CDR3 sequence is CASSFNRGLNTEAFF. CDR3 in DNA: TGTGCCAGCAGTTTTAATCGGGGACTGAACACTGAAGCTTTCTTT.

This clonotype was counted between two and nine times. The CDR3 nucleotides read TGTGCCAGCAGCACAGGGCCGATCTACTACTCCTACAATGAGCAGTTCTTC. Translated: CASSTGPIYYSYNEQFF. J is TRBJ2-1 and V is TRBV7-2; D may be TRBD1 (6 bases). Germline V lookup: CDR1 SGHTA, CDR2 FQGNSA. This CDR3 has 17 amino acids. Trimming left V 5 bases short and J 0 bases short, with 17 bases between. Based on the CDR3 plus reference TRBV7-2 and TRBJ2-1, the full variable domain is GAGVSQSPSNKVTEKGKDVELRCDPISGHTALYWYRQSLGQGLEFLIYFQGNSAPDKSGLPSDRFSAERTGGSVSTLTIQRTQQEDSAVYLCASSTGPIYYSYNEQFFGPGTRLTVL.

The chain recombines TRBV9 with TRBJ1-6, with D maybe TRBD1 (5 bases). The CDR3 is 14 residues long. V was clipped by 3 bases and J by 7 bases, with 11 bases between them. CDR1 is SGDLS, CDR2 YYNGEE, per germline. This CDR3 is CASSGRDGNSPLHF. In DNA, the CDR3 is TGTGCCAGCAGCGGCCGGGACGGGAATTCACCCCTCCACTTT.

The chain employs TRBV24-1 and TRBJ2-7, with a weak D call TRBD2 (5 bases). Trimming removed 8 bases at V and 0 bases at J, with 10 bases between. CDR3 length: 13 amino acids. Germline V lookup: CDR1 KGHDR, CDR2 SFDVKD. CDR3 bases: TGTGCCACCAAGGCGGGCAGCTCCTACGAGCAGTACGTC. It yields the protein CATKAGSSYEQYV.

As to this clonotype: A read error may produce the germline difference seen at one junction end. CDR3 in DNA: TGTGCCAGCAGTTTAGGTGGATATAATTCACCCATCCACTTT. Translating it yields CASSLGGYNSPIHF. The chain has TRBV12-3 or TRBV12-4 and TRBJ1-6, with unresolved D. The CDR3 totals 14 residues.

The V and J genes are TRBV19 and TRBJ1-5; D not resolved. This CDR3 has 13 residues. Germline V gives CDR1 LNHDA, CDR2 SQIVND (reference sequence). Deletions cut 4 bases from V and 5 bases from J, with 9 bases between. The CDR3 here is CASSTREYQPQHF. In DNA form, the CDR3 reads TGTGCCAGTAGTACCCGAGAATATCAGCCCCAGCATTTT. Complete variable domain (other parts from reference TRBV19 and TRBJ1-5): DGGITQSPKYLFRKEGQNVTLSCEQNLNHDAMYWYRQDPGQGLRLIYYSQIVNDFQKGDIAEGYSVSREKKESFPLTVTSAQKNPTAFYLCASSTREYQPQHFGDGTRLSIL.

As for this clonotype: Given a much more abundant clone one base away, this may be a read error. The genes are TRBV28 and TRBJ2-7; D gene unclear. Germline CDR1 and CDR2: MDHEN and SYDVKM. CDR3 length equals 12 residues. The V end lost 6 bases, the J end lost 4 bases, and 10 bases lay between the germline ends. CDR3 sequence (DNA): TGTGCCAGCAGCGAAGGGTGTTACGAGCAGTACGTC. Its translation: CASSEGCYEQYV.

The chain links TRBV4-3 to TRBJ2-3, with D possibly TRBD1 on 6 matching bases. Germline loops: CDR1 LGHNA, CDR2 YSLEER. CDR3 length: 15 residues. The germline V and J ends were trimmed by 7 bases and 6 bases, with 20 bases remaining between them. This CDR3 reads CASIRMVGTGDTQYF. CDR3 nucleotide sequence: TGCGCCAGCATCCGTATGGTAGGAACAGGGGATACGCAGTATTTT.

This clonotype has ten or more counts. V is TRBV7-2 and J is TRBJ1-5; D ambiguous. V was shortened by 6 bases and J by 3 bases, with 6 bases between the two germline ends. Germline CDR1 and CDR2: SGHTA and FQGNSA. CDR3 length: 12 amino acids. CDR3 nucleotides: TGTGCCAGCAGTCTCGACAATCAGCCCCAGCATTTT. Amino acid sequence: CASSLDNQPQHF.

This clonotype was seen more than once but under ten times. The chain joins TRBV10-3 to TRBJ1-1; D may be TRBD1 (6 bases). V was shortened by 4 bases and J by 3 bases, with 15 bases between the two germline ends. Germline V gene data show CDR1 as ENHRY and CDR2 as SYGVKD. The CDR3 runs to 15 residues. CDR3: CAISGHLGGYTEAFF. CDR3 DNA sequence: TGTGCCATCAGTGGTCATTTAGGGGGTTACACTGAAGCTTTCTTT.

This clonotype was detected many times. The chain carries TRBV12-3 or TRBV12-4 and TRBJ2-1; D tentatively fits TRBD1 or TRBD2 (6 bases each). The CDR3 runs to 17 residues. Trimming stripped 5 bases from V and 3 bases from J, with 20 bases between. The CDR3 loop reads CASSPSVGGLHYNEQFF. CDR3 DNA: TGTGCCAGCAGTCCCAGCGTTGGGGGGCTTCACTACAATGAGCAGTTCTTC.

In this sample, this clonotype turned up a few times. The chain has TRBV6-1 and TRBJ2-5; 8 bases line up with TRBD2. Germline V lookup: CDR1 MNHNS, CDR2 SASEGT. The J segment lost 4 bases and the V segment lost 4 bases, leaving 5 bases of the junction unmatched. The CDR3 consists of 14 residues. CDR3 sequence reads: CASSAGLAGETQYF. DNA for the CDR3: TGTGCCAGCAGTGCTGGACTAGCCGGAGAGACCCAGTACTTC.

This clonotype showed up just a few times. V usage is TRBV5-1 and J usage is TRBJ1-1; D remains ambiguous. Germline loops: CDR1 SGHRS, CDR2 YFSETQ. V was trimmed by 4 bases and J by 6 bases, leaving 16 bases between them. CDR3 length: 14 amino acids. CDR3 bases: TGCGCCAGCAGCGTAACCCGGGATGGGGCTGAAGCTTTCTTT. Protein sequence: CASSVTRDGAEAFF.

The chain couples TRBV30 to TRBJ1-4, with TRBD1 matching over 8 bases. This CDR3 contains 13 residues. Germline CDR1 is GTSNPN and CDR2 is SVGIG (reference sequence). V trimming: 0 bases; J trimming: 6 bases; junction bases outside the gene matches: 0. In nucleotides, the CDR3 is TGTGCCTGGAGTGTGGACAGGGATGAAAAACTGTTTTTT. Amino acid sequence: CAWSVDRDEKLFF.

This clonotype was counted a few times. This chain links TRBV20-1 with TRBJ2-1; 7 bases fit TRBD2. The junction had 5 bases not matched to a gene; V was cut back by 3 bases and J by 0 bases. Germline V gene data show CDR1 as DFQATT and CDR2 as SNEGSKA (reference sequence). The length of the CDR3 is 15 residues. The DNA for the CDR3 is TGCAGTGCTAGGACTAGCTCTAGCTCCTACAATGAGCAGTTCTTC. This sequence encodes CSARTSSSSYNEQFF.

The chain carries TRBV2 and TRBJ2-1; D is undetermined. There are 13 residues in the CDR3. Trimming took 6 bases from V and 6 from J, leaving 12 bases between them. Germline CDR1 reads SNHLY; CDR2 reads FYNNEI. In DNA form, the CDR3 reads TGTGCCAGCAGAGGGCAGGTCGGCAATGAGCAGTTCTTC. This sequence encodes CASRGQVGNEQFF.

V usage is TRBV12-3 or TRBV12-4 and J usage is TRBJ2-3; D might be TRBD2 (7 bases). This CDR3 contains 14 residues. V lost 6 bases, J lost 4 bases, and 14 bases lay in between. CDR3 in amino acids: CASSTLGGADTQYF. In DNA form, the CDR3 reads TGTGCCAGCAGCACCTTAGGGGGGGCAGATACGCAGTATTTT.

The table lists this clonotype with a few counts. The genes are TRBV4-1 and TRBJ2-5; TRBD2 matches at 7 bases. Trimming cost V 3 bases and J 2 bases; bases outside gene matches: 6. Per the germline V gene, CDR1 is MGHRA and CDR2 is YSYEKL. The CDR3 covers 15 residues. This CDR3 is CASSQGWGGQETQYF. CDR3 in DNA: TGCGCCAGCAGCCAGGGCTGGGGAGGGCAAGAGACCCAGTACTTC.

DNA for the CDR3: TGTGCCAGCAGCCAAGGTACCGTTAGCGGGGGGGGCGAAGAGACCCAGTACTTC. The encoded protein is CASSQGTVSGGGEETQYF. The chain carries TRBV3-1 and TRBJ2-5; 11 bases line up with TRBD2. Germline CDR1 and CDR2: LGHDT and YNNKEL (reference sequence). This CDR3 has 18 residues. The V segment lost 1 base and the J segment 3 bases; nucleotides outside the gene matches: 10.

CDR3 residues: CATGTSIGRGDEQFF. CDR3 in DNA: TGTGCCACCGGGACTAGCATTGGACGGGGCGATGAGCAGTTCTTC. The chain employs TRBV10-3 and TRBJ2-1; 9 bases line up with TRBD2. The V gene's germline CDR1 is ENHRY and CDR2 SYGVKD. The CDR3 covers 15 residues. The trim removed 10 bases at V and 8 bases at J, leaving 15 bases unmatched.

This clonotype was seen only a few times. The genes are TRBV11-2 and TRBJ2-7; TRBD1 is a possible D gene (5 bases). Germline lookup yields CDR1 SGHAT and CDR2 FQNNGV. Between the trimmed V and J ends, which lost 3 bases and 5 bases, there was a span of 11 bases. The CDR3 has 13 residues. This chain's CDR3 is CASSFAGSDEQYF. The CDR3 DNA sequence: TGTGCCAGCAGCTTTGCAGGGTCCGACGAGCAGTACTTC.

This clonotype was recorded a few times. The gene calls are TRBV21-1 and TRBJ2-4; the table names TRBD2, a call not compared with the DNA. TRBV21-1 is a recognized pseudogene. There are 16 residues in the CDR3. The CDR3 bases are TGTGCCAGCAGCAAAGGGGAGGTAGTGGGCAAAAACATTCAGTACTTC. Amino acids: CASSKGEVVGKNIQYF.

In this sample, this clonotype turned up a few times. The chain couples TRBV11-2 to TRBJ2-5, with TRBD2 matching over 7 bases. The V gene end was trimmed by 2 bases and the J gene end by 5 bases; junction bases not matched to a gene: 5. CDR3 length: 14 residues. The germline CDR1 and CDR2 sequences are SGHAT and FQNNGV. The CDR3 loop reads CASSLTTGGETQYF. CDR3 DNA: TGTGCCAGCAGCTTAACTACCGGGGGGGAGACCCAGTACTTC.